This TCR beta chain emerged from a study of shared clonotypes between healthy human individuals. The study's findings and limits: Some naive CD4 clonotypes, 5% to 5.5%, turned up in common across several donors. Inspection by rarefaction showed sorted-subset sequencing to be incomplete despite large depth. Clonotype sharing across donors was expected to vary with sequencing depth.

Data came from immunoSEQ multiplex PCR; TCRdb stores just in-frame clones and leaves some out. The table has 2 million to 3 million clones, 80% to 95% seen once. Unmatched junction bases numbered 1, after V lost 5 bases and J lost 0 bases. CDR1 SGHTA and CDR2 FQGNSA come from the germline V gene. This CDR3 has 14 amino acids. Every donor was a Caucasian adult from Nashville, Tennessee. Worth noting for this clone: The antigen remains unidentified.

The chain has TRBV7-2 and TRBJ2-1; 7 bases match TRBD1. The sample comprised naive CD4+ T cells from PBMCs. Subset specified: CD45RA+ positively selected. This sequence originates from a man aged 18 to 29 in good health. Some clones in this sample may be carry-over from other donors' samples. The CDR3 here is CASSRDSSYNEQFF. The CDR3 DNA sequence: TGTGCCAGCAGCCGGGACAGCTCCTACAATGAGCAGTTCTTC.